A single sample gave rise to the 32 T cell receptor beta chains below, sequenced in a study of T-cell memory formation after mild COVID-19. Using its own MiXCR run on the 5' RACE reads, TCRdb lists one record per CDR3 protein. This table has roughly 51,000 distinct CDR3 sequences, roughly 7% appearing once. The sample comprised PBMCs or a T cell subset sorted from them (not recorded which). The source of these receptors is a man in his late teens or twenties who had mild COVID-19 (a few samples of this study predate the infection). Cell type and time point are not known.

The sample holds many counts of this clonotype. The chain uses TRBV7-2 and TRBJ2-1; TRBD2 might be the D (5 bases). Germline CDR1 is SGHTA and CDR2 is FQGNSA. Trimming took off 5 bases at V and 0 bases at J, with 11 bases between the two ends. The CDR3 runs 15 residues. CDR3 sequence: CASSPDLSSYNEQFF. The CDR3, as DNA: TGTGCCAGCAGCCCGGACTTGAGCTCCTACAATGAGCAGTTCTTC.

This clonotype was seen ten or more times. The chain links TRBV6-5 to TRBJ2-7; no definite D call. Trimming pared 3 bases from V and 3 bases from J, leaving 9 bases between. The CDR3 loop spans 13 amino acids. Germline CDR1 MNHEY, CDR2 SVGAGI. The CDR3 DNA follows: TGTGCCAGCAGTTATTCACGCGGCTACGAGCAGTACTTC. It is translated as CASSYSRGYEQYF.

J is TRBJ2-3 and V is TRBV6-1; tentatively, D is TRBD1 (5 bases). CDR1 is MNHNS, CDR2 SASEGT, per germline. This CDR3 is 15 amino acids long. The V gene lost 7 bases and the J gene lost 0 bases, with 14 bases spanning the gap. The CDR3 DNA is TGTGCCAGCATTCGACAGAAAGCTAGCACAGATACGCAGTATTTT. Its translation is CASIRQKASTDTQYF.

In this sample, this clonotype turned up a few times. The chain employs TRBV6-2 or TRBV6-3 and TRBJ2-2; 9 nucleotides agree with TRBD1. V trimming: 2 bases; J trimming: 1 base; junction bases outside the gene matches: 5. The germline CDR1 and CDR2 sequences are MNHEY and SVGEGT. The CDR3 sequence is 17 residues long. DNA for the CDR3: TGTGCCAGCAGTTACCACCGGGACAGGGTGAACACCGGGGAGCTGTTTTTT. Residues: CASSYHRDRVNTGELFF.

This clonotype was seen a handful of times. The chain uses TRBV6-5 and TRBJ2-1, with D hard to call. The CDR3 extends over 15 amino acids. Germline V lookup: CDR1 MNHEY, CDR2 SVGAGI. The V end lost 2 bases, the J end lost 5 bases, and 13 bases lay between the germline ends. The CDR3 region is CASSYGVFGDNEQFF. In nucleotides, the CDR3 is TGTGCCAGCAGTTACGGGGTTTTTGGGGACAATGAGCAGTTCTTC.

This clonotype was observed at least ten times. The chain couples TRBV5-1 to TRBJ2-5, with 9 bases lining up with TRBD1. Germline CDR1 SGHRS, CDR2 YFSETQ. With 4 bases clipped from V and 2 bases from J, the junction kept 6 bases outside the gene matches. This CDR3 is 15 amino acids long. For the CDR3, the DNA is TGCGCCAGCAGCGGACAGGGGAGCCTACAAGAGACCCAGTACTTC. This codes for CASSGQGSLQETQYF.

The rearrangement links TRBV5-4 to TRBJ2-7, with D possibly matching TRBD1 (6 bases). Germline CDR1 and CDR2: SGHNT and YYREEE (reference sequence). Trimming cost V 4 bases and J 7 bases, with 15 bases left between them. The length of the CDR3 is 13 residues. The CDR3 protein is CASSQFSGTEQYV. DNA of the CDR3: TGTGCCAGCAGCCAGTTCTCCGGGACAGAGCAGTACGTC.

The rearrangement links TRBV15 to TRBJ2-5, with D possibly being TRBD2 (7 bases). The CDR3 is 16 residues long. Germline CDR1 is LNHNV and CDR2 is YYDKDF (reference sequence). Trimming took 0 bases from V and 5 from J, leaving 16 bases between them. The CDR3 sequence is CATSRDLAGEGETQYF. The CDR3 DNA is TGTGCCACCAGCAGAGACCTGGCAGGGGAGGGGGAGACCCAGTACTTC.

In this sample, this clonotype turned up a few times. The V and J genes are TRBV4-1 and TRBJ1-3; D is unresolved. CDR1 is MGHRA, CDR2 YSYEKL, per germline. Trimming pared 0 bases from V and 0 bases from J, leaving 12 bases between. The CDR3 runs 17 residues. This chain's CDR3 is CASSQEGLASSGNTIYF. In DNA, the CDR3 is TGCGCCAGCAGCCAAGAGGGTCTGGCGAGCTCTGGAAACACCATATATTTT.

This clonotype was seen only a few times. The CDR3: CASSLNTGGRAEAFF. In nucleotides, the CDR3 is TGTGCCAGCAGCCTGAATACAGGGGGAAGGGCTGAAGCTTTCTTT. The J gene is TRBJ1-1, the V gene TRBV7-9; 8 nucleotides align to TRBD1. CDR1 SEHNR and CDR2 FQNEAQ come from the germline V gene (reference sequence). Losses at the gene ends were 5 bases for V and 6 bases for J; bases not matched to a gene: 11. The length of the CDR3 is 15 residues. Based on the CDR3 plus reference TRBV7-9 and TRBJ1-1, the full variable domain is DTGVSQNPRHKITKRGQNVTFRCDPISEHNRLYWYRQTLGQGPEFLTYFQNEAQLEKSRLLSDRFSAERPKGSFSTLEIQRTEQGDSAMYLCASSLNTGGRAEAFFGQGTRLTVV.

This sequence joins TRBV28 and TRBJ2-6, with D uncertain. CDR1 is MDHEN, CDR2 SYDVKM, per germline. V was cut by 5 bases and J by 0 bases, with 5 bases left in between. This CDR3 contains 14 residues. In DNA, the CDR3 is TGTGCCAGCAGTCAGGACTCTGGGGCCAACGTCCTGACTTTC. Residues: CASSQDSGANVLTF.

This clonotype occurred a few times. The rearrangement links TRBV20-1 to TRBJ1-1; a weak D match, TRBD1 (6 bases). With 0 bases removed from V and 1 base from J, the gap between germline ends came to 12 bases. The germline V gene encodes CDR1 DFQATT and CDR2 SNEGSKA (reference sequence). CDR3 length equals 15 residues. The CDR3 DNA follows: TGCAGTGCTAGAGATGCGGGGGCTGGGAACACTGAAGCTTTCTTT. Amino acid sequence: CSARDAGAGNTEAFF.

This clonotype rates as medium-sized. This rearrangement joins TRBV7-2 to TRBJ2-3, with TRBD2 matching over 9 bases. Germline V CDR1 and CDR2: SGHTA, FQGNSA. This CDR3 contains 15 residues. The trim removed 5 bases at V and 7 bases at J, leaving 10 bases unmatched. This CDR3 reads CASSDPGLAMNTQYF. CDR3 nucleotides: TGTGCCAGCAGCGATCCGGGACTAGCAATGAATACGCAGTATTTT.

V and J are TRBV4-1 and TRBJ2-1, with TRBD2 matching 9 bases. This CDR3 is built from 17 residues. V was pared by 4 bases and J by 3 bases, with 10 bases of the junction left unmatched. Germline V gives CDR1 MGHRA, CDR2 YSYEKL. The CDR3 DNA follows: TGCGCCAGCAGCCTTGAACGGGTTAGCGGGGGCTACAATGAGCAGTTCTTC. The encoded protein is CASSLERVSGGYNEQFF.

In its sample, this clonotype was seen many times. The chain joins TRBV7-2 to TRBJ2-2; unclear D gene. The germline CDR1 and CDR2 sequences are SGHTA and FQGNSA. Trimming removed 6 bases from V and 0 bases from J, with 11 bases in between. The CDR3 totals 15 residues. This CDR3 reads CASRGMGTNTGELFF. The CDR3, as DNA: TGTGCCAGCAGGGGTATGGGTACGAACACCGGGGAGCTGTTTTTT.

This clonotype was observed a handful of times. This chain links TRBV2 with TRBJ1-1; D unclear. Trimming stripped 6 bases from V and 3 bases from J, with 17 bases between. The CDR3 has 15 residues. Germline V gives CDR1 SNHLY, CDR2 FYNNEI. CDR3 bases: TGTGCCAGCAGCGAGCTTGTAGGTTTAGACACTGAAGCTTTCTTT. As protein: CASSELVGLDTEAFF.

Only a few counts were recorded for this clonotype. The chain joins TRBV28 to TRBJ1-5, with D possibly matching TRBD1 (5 bases). The CDR3 is 14 residues long. The V and J ends lost 1 base and 5 bases respectively, with 9 bases between them. The germline V gene encodes CDR1 MDHEN and CDR2 SYDVKM. CDR3: CASSLLAGHQPQHF. CDR3 DNA: TGTGCCAGCAGTTTATTGGCAGGGCATCAGCCCCAGCATTTT.

The chain links TRBV20-1 to TRBJ2-1, with 7 bases aligning to TRBD1. V dropped 8 bases and J dropped 8; count of bases not matched to a gene: 12. Germline CDR1 reads DFQATT; CDR2 reads SNEGSKA (reference sequence). The CDR3 covers 13 residues. The CDR3, as DNA: TGCAGTTCGCCTGACAGGGTAGGCGATGAGCAGTTCTTC. Amino acids: CSSPDRVGDEQFF.

This clonotype appeared a few times. The gene calls are TRBV6-2 or TRBV6-3 and TRBJ1-4; 8 positions match TRBD1. This CDR3 contains 13 residues. V lost 5 bases, J lost 8 bases, and 4 bases stayed unmatched. Germline-derived CDR1 and CDR2 are MNHEY and SVGEGT. CDR3 sequence reads: CASSRGQAEKLFF. CDR3 DNA sequence: TGTGCCAGCAGTAGGGGACAGGCGGAAAAACTGTTTTTT.

This chain links TRBV10-3 with TRBJ1-4; unclear D gene. Germline CDR1 and CDR2: ENHRY and SYGVKD. V gave up 0 bases and J gave up 1 base, with 6 bases separating them. The CDR3 loop spans 15 amino acids. The DNA of the CDR3 is TGTGCCATCAGTGAGTCCGCCAGAACTAATGAAAAACTGTTTTTT. Its translation is CAISESARTNEKLFF.

This clonotype was recorded many times. V usage is TRBV4-1 and J usage is TRBJ2-6; D is possibly TRBD2 (7 bases). In germline, CDR1 is MGHRA, CDR2 YSYEKL. The CDR3 is made up of 21 amino acids. V gave up 0 bases and J gave up 1 base, with 22 bases separating them. CDR3 sequence: CASSQDFRGARLSSGANVLTF. The CDR3 bases are TGCGCCAGCAGCCAAGATTTTCGGGGGGCGCGGCTATCTTCTGGGGCCAACGTCCTGACTTTC.

This clonotype has only a few counts. This sequence joins TRBV6-2 or TRBV6-3 and TRBJ2-1, with 10 bases matching TRBD2. CDR3 length equals 14 residues. CDR1 is MNHEY, CDR2 SVGEGT, per germline. V lost 6 bases to trimming and J lost 9 bases; unmatched junction nucleotides: 8. The CDR3 nucleotides are TGTGCCAGCAGGGTTAGCGGGGGGCGTGGTGAGCAGTTCTTC. Its protein is CASRVSGGRGEQFF.

This clonotype appeared many times. V is TRBV6-2 or TRBV6-3 and J is TRBJ2-3; D ambiguous. Per germline, CDR1 MNHEY and CDR2 SVGEGT. CDR3 length: 12 amino acids. Deletions cut 5 bases from V and 2 bases from J, with 5 bases between. CDR3 amino acids: CASSPATDTQYF. As DNA, the CDR3 is TGTGCCAGCAGTCCAGCCACAGATACGCAGTATTTT.

This clonotype was recorded many times. The rearrangement uses TRBV20-1 and TRBJ2-5, with 11 nucleotides matching TRBD2. V shed 1 base, J shed 4 bases, and the junction held 5 bases outside the gene matches. Germline V gene sequence: CDR1 DFQATT, CDR2 SNEGSKA (reference sequence). The CDR3 is 15 residues long. The CDR3, as DNA: TGCAGTGCTAGAGTTTACGGGACTAGCGGAGAGACCCAGTACTTC. Its protein product is CSARVYGTSGETQYF.

The chain has TRBV5-6 and TRBJ1-2; D possibly corresponds to TRBD1 (6 bases). The V end lost 4 bases, the J end lost 2 bases, and 9 bases lay between the germline ends. Germline V gene data show CDR1 as SGHDT and CDR2 as YYEEEE. The CDR3 runs to 13 residues. CDR3 protein: CASSRTVNYGYTF. Written as DNA, the CDR3 is TGTGCCAGCAGCCGGACAGTCAACTATGGCTACACCTTC.

This clonotype was seen repeatedly, ten times or more. The chain joins TRBV29-1 to TRBJ2-5, with 8 nucleotides matching TRBD2. Germline-derived CDR1 and CDR2 are SQVTM and ANQGSEA. CDR3 length: 13 residues. After removal of 5 bases from V and 2 bases from J, the junction contained 4 bases not matched to a gene. Here the CDR3 reads CSVRIAGQETQYF. The CDR3 DNA is TGCAGCGTTAGAATAGCGGGACAAGAGACCCAGTACTTC. Together with reference TRBV29-1 and TRBJ2-5, the CDR3 gives the full variable domain: SAVISQKPSRDICQRGTSLTIQCQVDSQVTMMFWYRQQPGQSLTLIATANQGSEATYESGFVIDKFPISRPNLTFSTLTVSNMSPEDSSIYLCSVRIAGQETQYFGPGTRLLVL.

The rearrangement links TRBV19 to TRBJ1-1; no firm D call. In germline, CDR1 is LNHDA, CDR2 SQIVND (reference sequence). The CDR3 sequence is 14 residues long. V was pared by 3 bases and J by 8 bases, with 16 bases between. CDR3 protein: CASSIPSGWSEAFF. CDR3 coding DNA: TGTGCCAGTAGTATCCCCTCGGGGTGGTCCGAAGCTTTCTTT.

This clonotype was found a few times. V is TRBV7-2 and J is TRBJ1-2; D possibly corresponds to TRBD1 (5 bases). The V gene lost 5 bases and the J gene lost 8 bases, with 21 bases spanning the gap. The CDR3 consists of 15 residues. Germline CDR1 reads SGHTA; CDR2 reads FQGNSA. CDR3 residues: CASSRLLSAEGGYTF. The DNA for the CDR3 is TGTGCCAGCAGCAGGTTATTGTCAGCCGAGGGGGGCTACACCTTC.

The chain has TRBV7-9 and TRBJ1-5; 9 bases line up with TRBD1. J gave up 5 bases and V 5 bases, and 7 bases lay outside the gene matches. CDR1 and CDR2 (germline): SEHNR, FQNEAQ (reference sequence). This CDR3 is built from 15 residues. The CDR3: CASSPQGAGDQPQHF. The CDR3 nucleotides read TGTGCCAGCAGCCCACAGGGGGCAGGGGATCAGCCCCAGCATTTT.

The chain uses TRBV7-3 and TRBJ2-3; 8 bases are shared with TRBD1. Germline assignment: CDR1 SGHTA and CDR2 FQGTGA. V dropped 3 bases and J dropped 4; count of bases not matched to a gene: 3. The CDR3 loop spans 14 amino acids. The CDR3 nucleotides read TGTGCCAGCAGCTTGACAGGGGCCCCAGATACGCAGTATTTT. It yields the protein CASSLTGAPDTQYF.

This clonotype was counted at least ten times. J is TRBJ2-7 and V is TRBV12-3 or TRBV12-4; D call uncertain. The ends were cut back, 6 bases at V and 6 bases at J, with 15 bases in the middle. The CDR3 extends over 13 amino acids. In DNA, the CDR3 is TGTGCCAGCAGCCTGACGCGCGTAGTCGAGCAGTACTTC. Protein sequence: CASSLTRVVEQYF.

The chain links TRBV9 to TRBJ2-5; D unclear. Germline values: CDR1 SGDLS, CDR2 YYNGEE. The V end lost 7 bases, the J end lost 5 bases, and 12 bases lay between the germline ends. The CDR3 extends over 12 amino acids. CDR3 protein: CASGDRAETQYF. The CDR3 region has the DNA TGTGCCAGCGGAGATAGGGCGGAGACCCAGTACTTC. The full variable domain, in which reference TRBV9 and TRBJ2-5 provide the parts outside the CDR3, is DSGVTQTPKHLITATGQRVTLRCSPRSGDLSVYWYQQSLDQGLQFLIQYYNGEERAKGNILERFSAQQFPDLHSELNLSSLELGDSALYFCASGDRAETQYFGPGTRLLVL.